This TCR beta chain was sequenced for a study of T cells expressing NK-cell markers. Notes on the study in general: Over 5 donors had dominant NKG2C+ clonotypes that comprised roughly 1.0-7.5% of their CD8+ T cells. A handful of donors likewise had their CD3+CD56-NKG2C+ fraction led by these clonotypes.

As to this clonotype: Its antigen is unknown.

Generation of TCR beta cDNA was performed by 5'RACE template switching incorporating UMIs. With the 5' RACE reads reprocessed, TCRdb shows one record per CDR3 protein and no DNA. The sample table sets out 300,000 to 450,000 distinct CDR3 sequences. The CDR3 is 15 residues long. The V gene's germline CDR1 is MDHEN and CDR2 SYDVKM. The sample consisted of blood T cells: a sorted CD56 or NKG2C T cell subset, CD4+ or CD8+ T cells, or bulk PBMC T cells (not recorded which). The chain couples TRBV28 to TRBJ1-5; lacking DNA, the TRBD1 call made by TCRdb goes unchecked. The sequence was obtained from a man aged 18-75 years in good health. The CDR3 protein is CASSEQGAGNQPQHF.